This T cell receptor (beta chain) derives from a study of graft-versus-host responses after intestinal transplantation. The wider study: Anti-thymocyte globulin induction was given to all recipients, followed by tacrolimus and steroids for approximately three years.

Sequencing used immunoSEQ multiplex PCR; TCRdb keeps in-frame clones, though not all of them. The repertoire holds over 3,000 clones, with 31% as singletons. The CDR3 has 13 amino acids. Germline CDR1 SGHTA, CDR2 FQGTGA. Trimming removed 0 bases from V and 4 bases from J, with 6 bases in between. The authors seeded approximately 200,000 CFSE-labeled responder cells together with approximately 200,000 irradiated stimulator cells tagged with violet dye. V gene TRBV7-3 combines with J gene TRBJ1-2; possible D gene TRBD1, 6 bases. This sequence originates from a human patient who was an organ donor for intestinal transplantation. The material was alloreactive CD4+ T cells from a mixed lymphocyte reaction culture, obtained before transplantation. Indicated subset: CFSE-low proliferating T cells sorted from approximately 6-day pre-transplant mixed lymphocyte reaction (GvH or HvG direction). The CDR3 loop is CASSLTTGYGYTF. CDR3 in DNA: TGTGCCAGCAGCTTAACGACAGGCTATGGCTACACCTTC.